The 19 T cell receptor beta chains listed next were all sequenced from one sample in a study of control samples from healthy donors and cancer patients. Some clones are missing from TCRdb's copy, which holds only in-frame ones; the method was immunoSEQ multiplex PCR. Of about 140,000 clones in the sample, under 95% are singletons; the top ten hold 13%. Sequencing was performed on blood. Every receptor here comes from a man aged 40-55 years in good health.

The chain links TRBV6-5 to TRBJ1-6; D not certain. The ends were cut back, 1 base at V and 6 bases at J, with 10 bases in the middle. Germline V gene data show CDR1 as MNHEY and CDR2 as SVGAGI. The CDR3 loop spans 15 amino acids. The CDR3 DNA reads as TGTGCCAGCAGTTACTTGGGGAATTTTAATTCACCCCTCCACTTT. It translates to CASSYLGNFNSPLHF.

This sequence joins TRBV6-5 and TRBJ2-7; maybe TRBD2 (6 bases). Germline CDR1 MNHEY, CDR2 SVGAGI. The CDR3 sequence is 13 residues long. V was clipped by 5 bases and J by 4 bases, with 12 bases between them. DNA for the CDR3: TGTGCCAGCAGTCCGGGACTTACATACGAGCAGTACTTC. Its translation is CASSPGLTYEQYF.

The gene calls are TRBV3-1 (or the pseudogene TRBV3-2) and TRBJ2-1; the match to TRBD2 covers 8 bases. The CDR3 spans 14 residues. V gave up 3 bases and J gave up 4 bases; unmatched junction bases: 2. From germline, CDR1 is LGHDT and CDR2 YNNKEL (reference sequence). CDR3 sequence reads: CASSQASGYNEQFF. CDR3 DNA sequence: TGTGCCAGCAGCCAGGCTAGCGGGTACAATGAGCAGTTCTTC.

This chain links TRBV27 with TRBJ1-5; D is ambiguous. Per the germline V gene, CDR1 is MNHEY and CDR2 is SMNVEV (reference sequence). Trimming removed 4 bases from V and 7 bases from J, with 23 bases in between. The length of the CDR3 is 17 residues. CDR3 protein: CASSSTVTGIGRQPQHF. CDR3 DNA sequence: TGTGCCAGCAGTTCTACTGTCACGGGGATCGGTCGGCAGCCCCAGCATTTT.

This sequence joins TRBV9 and TRBJ1-4; TRBD1 matches 10 bases. Germline values: CDR1 SGDLS, CDR2 YYNGEE. V was clipped by 0 bases and J by 3 bases; unmatched bases: 5. This CDR3 spans 17 amino acids. The CDR3 nucleotides read TGTGCCAGCAGCGTAGGGGACAGGGGACAAGCTAATGAAAAACTGTTTTTT. Amino acids: CASSVGDRGQANEKLFF.

This chain links TRBV28 with TRBJ2-7; 9 nucleotides agree with TRBD1. Germline trimming cut 7 bases from V and 3 bases from J; bases unmatched to any gene: 4. Germline lookup yields CDR1 MDHEN and CDR2 SYDVKM. This CDR3 is 13 amino acids long. CDR3 coding DNA: TGTGCCAGCACCGCGGGACAGGGCTACGAGCAGTACTTC. Its protein product is CASTAGQGYEQYF.

Concerning this clone itself: The sample has other DNA sequences that encode this CDR3 too. The chain couples TRBV29-1 to TRBJ1-1; D gene uncertain. CDR3 size: 13 residues. V lost 4 bases to trimming and J lost 0 bases, with 9 bases between them. Germline assignment: CDR1 SQVTM and CDR2 ANQGSEA. The DNA for the CDR3 is TGCAGCGTTGCAGGCAGAATGAACACTGAAGCTTTCTTT. Translation gives CSVAGRMNTEAFF. Looking up the rest from reference TRBV29-1 and TRBJ1-1 gives the full variable domain: SAVISQKPSRDICQRGTSLTIQCQVDSQVTMMFWYRQQPGQSLTLIATANQGSEATYESGFVIDKFPISRPNLTFSTLTVSNMSPEDSSIYLCSVAGRMNTEAFFGQGTRLTVV.

The V call is TRBV29-1, the J call TRBJ2-5; TRBD2 agrees at 8 bases. Germline lookup yields CDR1 SQVTM and CDR2 ANQGSEA. Germline trimming cut 6 bases from V and 0 bases from J; bases unmatched to any gene: 3. This CDR3 has 13 amino acids. CDR3 nucleotides: TGCAGCGTGCCGGGACTAGACCAAGAGACCCAGTACTTC. Translation gives CSVPGLDQETQYF.

The chain has TRBV6-4 and TRBJ2-3, with 7 nucleotides matching TRBD2. Germline-derived CDR1 and CDR2 are MRHNA and SNTAGT. With 4 bases clipped from V and 2 bases from J, the junction kept 9 bases outside the gene matches. CDR3 length: 16 residues. CDR3 residues: CASSVERGLITDTQYF. The CDR3 DNA sequence: TGTGCCAGCAGTGTGGAGCGGGGACTTATCACAGATACGCAGTATTTT.

The chain is built from TRBV5-1 and TRBJ1-1; tentative D call: TRBD1 (5 bases). Deletions cut 3 bases from V and 6 bases from J, with 12 bases between. Germline V CDR1 and CDR2: SGHRS, YFSETQ. This CDR3 contains 13 residues. CDR3 residues: CASSSQGVPEAFF. The CDR3 DNA is TGCGCCAGCAGCTCTCAGGGAGTTCCTGAAGCTTTCTTT.

This clone was found once. The V and J genes are TRBV19 and TRBJ1-1, with TRBD1 matching over 7 bases. CDR3 size: 13 residues. Germline V gene data show CDR1 as LNHDA and CDR2 as SQIVND (reference sequence). V trimming: 6 bases; J trimming: 11 bases; junction bases outside the gene matches: 12. The CDR3 nucleotides are TGTGCCAGTAGCGGAACTAACAGGGGAAAGGCTTTCTTT. Its protein product is CASSGTNRGKAFF.

The rearrangement links TRBV27 to TRBJ1-1, with TRBD1 identical over 9 bases. The V segment lost 7 bases and the J segment 4 bases; nucleotides outside the gene matches: 25. Per germline, CDR1 MNHEY and CDR2 SMNVEV (reference sequence). The CDR3 is 20 residues long. For the CDR3, the DNA is TGTGCCAGCACCCGCTATGTACAAGACAGGGGGAAGATTAGTTTCACTGAAGCTTTCTTT. Amino acid sequence: CASTRYVQDRGKISFTEAFF.

This clone has only one observation. J is TRBJ2-5 and V is TRBV10-1, with TRBD1 matching 9 bases. There are 15 residues in the CDR3. Germline-derived CDR1 and CDR2 are WNHNN and SYGVQD (reference sequence). V lost 0 bases and J lost 6; bases outside the gene matches: 5. The CDR3 nucleotides are TGCGCCAGCAGTGAGTCGGGACAGGGTTTAAAGACCCAGTACTTC. It codes for CASSESGQGLKTQYF.

The genes are TRBV28 and TRBJ1-6; no definite D call. V lost 2 bases and J lost 10, with 9 bases in between. This CDR3 spans 13 amino acids. The V gene's germline CDR1 is MDHEN and CDR2 SYDVKM. As DNA, the CDR3 is TGTGCCAGCAGTTTACAGACCACCTCACCCCTCCACTTT. This codes for CASSLQTTSPLHF. Full variable domain (rest looked up from reference TRBV28 and TRBJ1-6): DVKVTQSSRYLVKRTGEKVFLECVQDMDHENMFWYRQDPGLGLRLIYFSYDVKMKEKGDIPEGYSVSREKKERFSLILESASTNQTSMYLCASSLQTTSPLHFGNGTRLTVT.

This sequence joins TRBV5-1 and TRBJ2-7; the D is unclear. With 4 bases removed from V and 1 base from J, the gap between germline ends came to 3 bases. Per germline, CDR1 SGHRS and CDR2 YFSETQ. The length of the CDR3 is 11 residues. CDR3 sequence: CASSASYEQYF. The DNA for the CDR3 is TGCGCCAGCAGCGCGTCCTACGAGCAGTACTTC.

CDR3 sequence: CASSRVGQETQYF. The CDR3 DNA follows: TGTGCCAGCTCACGGGTGGGGCAAGAGACCCAGTACTTC. This chain links TRBV18 with TRBJ2-5, with unresolved D. This CDR3 has 13 amino acids. Looked up from germline, CDR1 is KGHSH and CDR2 is LQKENI. The V and J ends lost 4 bases and 2 bases respectively, with 8 bases between them.

The chain has TRBV19 and TRBJ2-7; D ambiguous. Deletions cut 8 bases from V and 3 bases from J, with 14 bases between. The CDR3 is 13 amino acids. CDR1 is LNHDA, CDR2 SQIVND, per germline (reference sequence). CDR3 amino acids: CASRDGLHYEQYF. CDR3 DNA sequence: TGTGCCAGTCGCGACGGCTTACACTACGAGCAGTACTTC.

The CDR3: CASSPSGTGIETQYF. CDR3 bases: TGCGCCAGCAGCCCATCCGGGACAGGGATTGAGACCCAGTACTTC. V and J are TRBV5-1 and TRBJ2-5, with 9 nucleotides matching TRBD1. The CDR3 loop spans 15 amino acids. CDR1 is SGHRS, CDR2 YFSETQ, per germline. V was pared by 4 bases and J by 5 bases, with 9 bases of the junction left unmatched.

This sequence joins TRBV10-1 and TRBJ2-1; tentative D call: TRBD2 (6 bases). The V gene's germline CDR1 is WNHNN and CDR2 SYGVQD (reference sequence). The V gene lost 5 bases and the J gene lost 0 bases, with 17 bases spanning the gap. This CDR3 comprises 17 residues. CDR3 residues: CASSPGVSGSSYNEQFF. CDR3 nucleotide sequence: TGCGCCAGCAGTCCGGGAGTCTCAGGGAGCTCCTACAATGAGCAGTTCTTC.